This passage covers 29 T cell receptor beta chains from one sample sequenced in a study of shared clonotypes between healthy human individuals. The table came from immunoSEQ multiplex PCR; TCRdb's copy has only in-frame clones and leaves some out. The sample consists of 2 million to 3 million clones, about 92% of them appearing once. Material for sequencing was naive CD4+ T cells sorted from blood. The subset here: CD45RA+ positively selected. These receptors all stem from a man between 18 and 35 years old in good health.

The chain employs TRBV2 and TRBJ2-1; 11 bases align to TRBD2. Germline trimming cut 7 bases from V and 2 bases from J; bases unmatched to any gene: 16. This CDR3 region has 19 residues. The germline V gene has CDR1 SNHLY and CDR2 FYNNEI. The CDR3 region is CASMLGTSGFGTPYNEQFF. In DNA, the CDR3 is TGTGCCAGCATGCTAGGGACTAGCGGATTCGGAACCCCCTACAATGAGCAGTTCTTC.

DNA for the CDR3: TGTGCCAGCAGCGTTGGCCAGGGGGTGGCTGAAAAACTGTTTTTT. This codes for CASSVGQGVAEKLFF. The chain is built from TRBV9 and TRBJ1-4; 7 nucleotides match TRBD1. CDR3 size: 15 residues. V gave up 2 bases and J gave up 7 bases; unmatched junction bases: 8. Per germline, CDR1 SGDLS and CDR2 YYNGEE.

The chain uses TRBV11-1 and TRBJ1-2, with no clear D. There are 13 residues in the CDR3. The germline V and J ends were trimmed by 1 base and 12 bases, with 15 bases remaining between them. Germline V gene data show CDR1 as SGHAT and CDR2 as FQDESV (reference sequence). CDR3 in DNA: TGTGCCAGCAGCTTAGGGGAGGCTGGACGCAACACCTTC. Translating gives CASSLGEAGRNTF. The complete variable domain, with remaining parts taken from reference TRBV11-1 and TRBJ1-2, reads EAEVAQSPRYKITEKSQAVAFWCDPISGHATLYWYRQILGQGPELLVQFQDESVVDDSQLPKDRFSAERLKGVDSTLKIQPAELGDSAMYLCASSLGEAGRNTFGSGTRLTVV.

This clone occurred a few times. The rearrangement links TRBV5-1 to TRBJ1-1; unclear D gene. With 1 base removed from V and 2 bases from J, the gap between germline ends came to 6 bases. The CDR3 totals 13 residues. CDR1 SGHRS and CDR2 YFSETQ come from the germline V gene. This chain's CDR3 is CASSLNENTEAFF. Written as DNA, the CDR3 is TGCGCCAGCAGCTTGAACGAAAACACTGAAGCTTTCTTT.

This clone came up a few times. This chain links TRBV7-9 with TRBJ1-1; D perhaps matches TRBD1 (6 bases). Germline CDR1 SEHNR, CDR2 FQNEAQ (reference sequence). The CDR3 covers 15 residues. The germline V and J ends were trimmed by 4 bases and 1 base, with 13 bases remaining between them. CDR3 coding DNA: TGTGCCAGCAGCTCAAAGACAGGTTCGAACACTGAAGCTTTCTTT. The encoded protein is CASSSKTGSNTEAFF.

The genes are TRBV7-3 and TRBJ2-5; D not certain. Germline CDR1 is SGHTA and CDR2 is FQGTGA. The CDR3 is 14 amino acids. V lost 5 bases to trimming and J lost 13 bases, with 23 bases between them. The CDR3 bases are TGTGCCAGCAGCCCAAACCCCTCCGGCCCCCGTTGGTACTTC. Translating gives CASSPNPSGPRWYF.

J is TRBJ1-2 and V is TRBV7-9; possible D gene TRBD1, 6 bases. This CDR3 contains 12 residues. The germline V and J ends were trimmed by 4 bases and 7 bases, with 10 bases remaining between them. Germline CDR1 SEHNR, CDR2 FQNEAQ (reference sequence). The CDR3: CASSSGVSGYTF. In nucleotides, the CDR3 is TGTGCCAGCAGCTCAGGGGTGTCTGGCTACACCTTC.

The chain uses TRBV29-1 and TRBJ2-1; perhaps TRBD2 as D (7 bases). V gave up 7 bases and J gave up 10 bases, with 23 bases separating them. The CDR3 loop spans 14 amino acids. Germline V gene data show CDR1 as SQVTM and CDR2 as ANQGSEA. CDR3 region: CSAQQGRGGEEQFF. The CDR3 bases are TGCAGCGCCCAACAGGGTAGGGGAGGGGAAGAGCAGTTCTTC.

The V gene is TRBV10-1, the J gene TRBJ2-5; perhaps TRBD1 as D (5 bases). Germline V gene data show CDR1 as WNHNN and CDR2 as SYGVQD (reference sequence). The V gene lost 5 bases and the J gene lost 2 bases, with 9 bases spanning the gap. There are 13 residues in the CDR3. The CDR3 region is CASSSSGQETQYF. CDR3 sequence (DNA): TGCGCCAGCAGTTCGTCAGGGCAAGAGACCCAGTACTTC.

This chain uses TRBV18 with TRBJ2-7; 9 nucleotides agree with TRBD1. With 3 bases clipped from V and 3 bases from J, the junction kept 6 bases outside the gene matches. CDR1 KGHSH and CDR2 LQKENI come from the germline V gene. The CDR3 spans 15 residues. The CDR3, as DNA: TGTGCCAGCTCACCGGCCGGGACAGGGATCTACGAGCAGTACTTC. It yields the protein CASSPAGTGIYEQYF.

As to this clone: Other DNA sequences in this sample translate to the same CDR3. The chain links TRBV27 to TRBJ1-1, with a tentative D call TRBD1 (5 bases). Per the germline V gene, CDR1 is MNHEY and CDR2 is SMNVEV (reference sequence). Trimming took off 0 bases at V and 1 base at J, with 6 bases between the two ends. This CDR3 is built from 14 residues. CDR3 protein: CASSLSGGNTEAFF. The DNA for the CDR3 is TGTGCCAGCAGTTTATCGGGGGGGAACACTGAAGCTTTCTTT.

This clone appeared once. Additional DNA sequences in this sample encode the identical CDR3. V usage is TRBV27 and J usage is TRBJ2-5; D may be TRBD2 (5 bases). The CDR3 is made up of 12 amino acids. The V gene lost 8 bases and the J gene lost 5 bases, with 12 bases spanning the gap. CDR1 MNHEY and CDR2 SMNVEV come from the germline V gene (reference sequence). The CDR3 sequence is CASSLRGETQYF. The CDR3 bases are TGTGCCAGCTCCCTCCGCGGGGAGACCCAGTACTTC.

DNA of the CDR3: TGTGCCAGCAGCCTTTCCGGAAACACCATATATTTT. It translates to CASSLSGNTIYF. The chain couples TRBV14 to TRBJ1-3; D gene ambiguous. V shed 4 bases and J shed 4 bases, with 5 bases lying between them. The CDR3 consists of 12 residues. The germline V gene has CDR1 SGHDN and CDR2 FVKESK.

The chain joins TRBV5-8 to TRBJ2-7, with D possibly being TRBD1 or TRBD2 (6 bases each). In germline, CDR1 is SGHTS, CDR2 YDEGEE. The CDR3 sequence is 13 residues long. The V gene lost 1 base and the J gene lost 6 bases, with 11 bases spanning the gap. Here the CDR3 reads CASSLPGEVEQYF. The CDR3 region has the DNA TGTGCCAGCAGCTTGCCAGGGGAGGTCGAGCAGTACTTC.

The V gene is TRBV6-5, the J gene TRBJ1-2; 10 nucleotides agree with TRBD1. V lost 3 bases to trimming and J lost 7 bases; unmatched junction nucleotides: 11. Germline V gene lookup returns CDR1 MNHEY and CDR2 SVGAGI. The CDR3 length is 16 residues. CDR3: CASSYGGVGQGVGYTF. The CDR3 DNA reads TGTGCCAGCAGTTATGGCGGGGTCGGACAGGGGGTTGGCTACACCTTC.

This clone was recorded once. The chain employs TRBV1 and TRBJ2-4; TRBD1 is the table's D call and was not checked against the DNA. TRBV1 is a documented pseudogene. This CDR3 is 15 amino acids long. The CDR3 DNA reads TGCACCAGCAGCCCCCGACAGGGGGCCAAAAACATTCAGTACTTC. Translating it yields CTSSPRQGAKNIQYF.

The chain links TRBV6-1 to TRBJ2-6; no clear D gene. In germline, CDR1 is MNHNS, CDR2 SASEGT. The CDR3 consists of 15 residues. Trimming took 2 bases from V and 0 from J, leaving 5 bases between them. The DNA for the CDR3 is TGTGCCAGCAGTGAAAGGGTCTCTGGGGCCAACGTCCTGACTTTC. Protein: CASSERVSGANVLTF.

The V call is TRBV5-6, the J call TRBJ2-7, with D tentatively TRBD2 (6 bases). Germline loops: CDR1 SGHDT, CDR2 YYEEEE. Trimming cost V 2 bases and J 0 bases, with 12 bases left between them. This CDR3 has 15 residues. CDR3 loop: CASSFPAGSSYEQYF. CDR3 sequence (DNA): TGTGCCAGCAGCTTCCCCGCGGGGAGCTCCTACGAGCAGTACTTC.

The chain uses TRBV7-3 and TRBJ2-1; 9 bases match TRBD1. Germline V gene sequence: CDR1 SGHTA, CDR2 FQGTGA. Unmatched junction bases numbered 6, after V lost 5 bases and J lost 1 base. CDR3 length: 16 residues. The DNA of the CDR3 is TGTGCCAGCAGCCTCCAGACAGGGGGTTCCTACAATGAGCAGTTCTTC. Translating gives CASSLQTGGSYNEQFF.

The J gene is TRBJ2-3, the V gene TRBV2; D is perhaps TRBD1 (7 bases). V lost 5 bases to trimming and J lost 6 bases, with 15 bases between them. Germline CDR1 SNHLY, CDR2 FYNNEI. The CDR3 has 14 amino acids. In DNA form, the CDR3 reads TGTGCCAGCAGTAAAGAACAGGGGAGGGATACGCAGTATTTT. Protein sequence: CASSKEQGRDTQYF.

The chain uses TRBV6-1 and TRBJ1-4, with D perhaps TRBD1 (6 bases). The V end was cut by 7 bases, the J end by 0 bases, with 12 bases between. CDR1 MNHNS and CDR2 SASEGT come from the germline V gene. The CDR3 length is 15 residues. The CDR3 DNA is TGTGCCAGCACAAGACAGGCGGCAACTAATGAAAAACTGTTTTTT. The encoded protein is CASTRQAATNEKLFF.

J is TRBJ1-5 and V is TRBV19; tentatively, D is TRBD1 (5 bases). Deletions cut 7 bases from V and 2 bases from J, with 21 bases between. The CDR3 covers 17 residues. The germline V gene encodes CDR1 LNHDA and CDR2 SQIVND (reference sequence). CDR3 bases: TGTGCCAGTACCAGCACCTGGGGGGTTTCGGGCAATCAGCCCCAGCATTTT. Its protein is CASTSTWGVSGNQPQHF.

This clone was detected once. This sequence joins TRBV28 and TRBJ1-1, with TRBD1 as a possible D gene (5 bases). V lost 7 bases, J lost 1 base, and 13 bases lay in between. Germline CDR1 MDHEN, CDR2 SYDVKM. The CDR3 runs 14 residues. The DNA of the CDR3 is TGTGCCAGCACCTTATATACAGGGAACACTGAAGCTTTCTTT. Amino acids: CASTLYTGNTEAFF.

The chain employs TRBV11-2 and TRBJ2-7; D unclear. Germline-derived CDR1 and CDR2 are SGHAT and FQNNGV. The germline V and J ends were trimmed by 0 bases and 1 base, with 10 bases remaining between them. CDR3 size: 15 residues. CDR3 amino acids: CASSLDLARSYEQYF. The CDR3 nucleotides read TGTGCCAGCAGCTTAGATCTGGCCAGGTCCTACGAGCAGTACTTC.

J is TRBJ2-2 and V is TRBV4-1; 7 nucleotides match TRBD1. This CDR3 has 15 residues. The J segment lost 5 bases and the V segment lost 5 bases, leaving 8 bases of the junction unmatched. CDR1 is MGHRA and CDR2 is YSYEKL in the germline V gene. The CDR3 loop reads CASSITQGKTGELFF. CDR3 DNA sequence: TGCGCCAGCAGCATAACACAGGGGAAGACCGGGGAGCTGTTTTTT.

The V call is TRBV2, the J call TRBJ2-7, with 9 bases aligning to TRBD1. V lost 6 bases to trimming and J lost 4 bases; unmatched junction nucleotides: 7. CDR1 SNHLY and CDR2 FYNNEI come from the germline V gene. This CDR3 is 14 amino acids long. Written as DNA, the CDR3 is TGTGCCAGCAGAGTCCAACAGGGGGCATACGAGCAGTACTTC. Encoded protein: CASRVQQGAYEQYF.

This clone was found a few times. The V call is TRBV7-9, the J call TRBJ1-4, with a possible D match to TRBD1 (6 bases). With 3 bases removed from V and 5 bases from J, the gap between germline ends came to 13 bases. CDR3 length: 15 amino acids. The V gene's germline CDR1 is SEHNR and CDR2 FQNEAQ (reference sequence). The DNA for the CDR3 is TGTGCCAGCAGCTTCCCGGGACACAAGAATGAAAAACTGTTTTTT. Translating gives CASSFPGHKNEKLFF. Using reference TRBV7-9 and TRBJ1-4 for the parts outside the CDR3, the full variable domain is DTGVSQNPRHKITKRGQNVTFRCDPISEHNRLYWYRQTLGQGPEFLTYFQNEAQLEKSRLLSDRFSAERPKGSFSTLEIQRTEQGDSAMYLCASSFPGHKNEKLFFGSGTQLSVL.

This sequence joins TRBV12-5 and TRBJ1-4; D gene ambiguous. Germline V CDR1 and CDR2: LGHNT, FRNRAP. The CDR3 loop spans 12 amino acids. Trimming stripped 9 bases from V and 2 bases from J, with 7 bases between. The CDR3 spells CASAGTNEKLFF. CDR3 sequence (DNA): TGTGCTAGCGCTGGGACTAATGAAAAACTGTTTTTT.

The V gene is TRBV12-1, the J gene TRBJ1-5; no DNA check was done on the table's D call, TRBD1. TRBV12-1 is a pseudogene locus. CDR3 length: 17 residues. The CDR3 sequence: CASSFLPNRLDNQPQHF. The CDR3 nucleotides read TGTGCCAGCAGCTTCCTTCCGAACAGGTTAGATAATCAGCCCCAGCATTTT.